Below are 10 T cell receptor beta chains sequenced from a single sample in a study of cytomegalovirus exposure and HLA in healthy donors. The protocol was immunoSEQ multiplex PCR, while the TCRdb copy is restricted to in-frame clones and leaves out a portion. The sample records around 60,000 clones, approximately 94% being singletons. The specimen was PBMCs. The receptors were gathered from a man aged 18 to 30 in good health and CMV-seropositive.

This chain links TRBV4-1 with TRBJ1-2; D is perhaps TRBD1 (6 bases). The CDR3 length is 14 residues. Per germline, CDR1 MGHRA and CDR2 YSYEKL. Trimming stripped 1 base from V and 7 bases from J, with 13 bases between. The CDR3 sequence: CASSQVGRGAGYTF. CDR3 nucleotide sequence: TGCGCCAGCAGCCAAGTTGGGAGGGGGGCTGGCTACACCTTC.

The chain links TRBV6-5 to TRBJ2-2, with D possibly matching TRBD1 (5 bases). This CDR3 has 15 amino acids. The V and J ends lost 2 bases and 3 bases respectively, with 10 bases between them. Germline CDR1 and CDR2: MNHEY and SVGAGI. The CDR3 region has the DNA TGTGCCAGCAGTTACCTCAGGGCGGACACCGGGGAGCTGTTTTTT. Residues: CASSYLRADTGELFF.

The V gene is TRBV4-1, the J gene TRBJ2-7, with a possible D match to TRBD1 (5 bases). Between the trimmed V and J ends, which lost 1 base and 2 bases, there was a span of 9 bases. CDR1 is MGHRA, CDR2 YSYEKL, per germline. CDR3 length equals 14 residues. The CDR3 coding sequence is TGCGCCAGCAGCCAAGCCAGGGAACCCTACGAGCAGTACTTC. This gives the protein CASSQAREPYEQYF.

The V and J genes are TRBV9 and TRBJ2-3; possibly TRBD1 for D (6 bases). Looked up from germline, CDR1 is SGDLS and CDR2 is YYNGEE. V shed 4 bases and J shed 4 bases, with 16 bases lying between them. The CDR3 length is 15 residues. The CDR3 here is CASSYHWGLSDTQYF. CDR3 DNA sequence: TGTGCCAGCAGCTACCATTGGGGGCTTTCAGATACGCAGTATTTT. Combining the CDR3 with reference TRBV9 and TRBJ2-3 gives the whole variable domain DSGVTQTPKHLITATGQRVTLRCSPRSGDLSVYWYQQSLDQGLQFLIQYYNGEERAKGNILERFSAQQFPDLHSELNLSSLELGDSALYFCASSYHWGLSDTQYFGPGTRLTVL.

V usage is TRBV19 and J usage is TRBJ2-7, with 7 bases aligning to TRBD1. CDR3 size: 14 residues. Looked up from germline, CDR1 is LNHDA and CDR2 is SQIVND (reference sequence). J gave up 4 bases and V 3 bases, and 6 bases lay outside the gene matches. CDR3 loop: CASSISGTAYEQYF. CDR3 bases: TGTGCCAGTAGTATCTCAGGGACAGCGTACGAGCAGTACTTC. Full variable domain (rest looked up from reference TRBV19 and TRBJ2-7): DGGITQSPKYLFRKEGQNVTLSCEQNLNHDAMYWYRQDPGQGLRLIYYSQIVNDFQKGDIAEGYSVSREKKESFPLTVTSAQKNPTAFYLCASSISGTAYEQYFGPGTRLTVT.

This sequence joins TRBV6-6 and TRBJ2-1; D is unclear. V shed 2 bases and J shed 3 bases, with 8 bases lying between them. Germline values: CDR1 MNHNY, CDR2 SVGAGI (reference sequence). The CDR3 totals 14 residues. CDR3 amino acids: CASSYPTNYNEQFF. CDR3 sequence (DNA): TGTGCCAGCAGTTACCCGACAAACTACAATGAGCAGTTCTTC.

The chain uses TRBV29-1 and TRBJ1-1; 7 bases are shared with TRBD1. This CDR3 is 11 amino acids long. V lost 0 bases and J lost 10; bases outside the gene matches: 2. Germline assignment: CDR1 SQVTM and CDR2 ANQGSEA. The CDR3: CSVEDRDRAFF. The CDR3 region has the DNA TGCAGCGTTGAAGATCGGGACAGAGCTTTCTTT.

This chain uses TRBV28 with TRBJ1-2; D ambiguous. Germline V CDR1 and CDR2: MDHEN, SYDVKM. The length of the CDR3 is 11 residues. Between the trimmed V and J ends, which lost 4 bases and 8 bases, there was a span of 8 bases. As DNA, the CDR3 is TGTGCCAGCAGTTCCGTCGTCGGCTACACCTTC. Translating gives CASSSVVGYTF.

The chain employs TRBV28 and TRBJ1-2; a weak D match, TRBD1 (6 bases). Trimming took off 5 bases at V and 1 base at J, with 17 bases between the two ends. Germline V gene lookup returns CDR1 MDHEN and CDR2 SYDVKM. This CDR3 region has 16 residues. CDR3: CASSASVNRVNYGYTF. The CDR3 nucleotides read TGTGCCAGCAGTGCCTCCGTGAACAGGGTTAACTATGGCTACACCTTC.

The chain links TRBV5-1 to TRBJ2-2; D gene uncertain. Looked up from germline, CDR1 is SGHRS and CDR2 is YFSETQ. CDR3 length: 16 amino acids. Trimming shortened V by 1 base and J by 1 base, and 11 bases separated the two germline ends. The DNA for the CDR3 is TGCGCCAGCAGCTTGAGAAGCGCGAGGAACACCGGGGAGCTGTTTTTT. It translates to CASSLRSARNTGELFF.